The 11 T cell receptor beta chains given below trace back to one sample, sequenced in a study of monozygotic twins with inflammatory bowel disease. After re-calling the 5' RACE reads, TCRdb lists one entry per CDR3 protein, DNA absent. The repertoire table contains fewer than 350,000 distinct CDR3 sequences. Input material: blood. These receptor sequences come from a human donor with ulcerative colitis or Crohn's disease, or a healthy co-twin of an affected twin (not recorded which).

The CDR3 region is CASSLEFGQGATNEQFF. The chain uses TRBV7-7 and TRBJ2-1; absent DNA, TCRdb's TRBD1 call cannot be checked. The length of the CDR3 is 17 residues. Germline V gives CDR1 SSHAT, CDR2 FNYEAQ (reference sequence).

This chain links TRBV5-1 with TRBJ1-1; TCRdb indicates TRBD1, and absent DNA this call remains unverified. This CDR3 contains 15 residues. Germline CDR1 and CDR2: SGHRS and YFSETQ. The CDR3: CASSIGALPNTEAFF.

The chain links TRBV5-1 to TRBJ1-5. The V gene's germline CDR1 is SGHRS and CDR2 YFSETQ. This CDR3 region has 14 residues. CDR3 residues: CASSLDGLNQPQHF. Filled out from reference TRBV5-1 and TRBJ1-5, the complete variable domain reads KAGVTQTPRYLIKTRGQQVTLSCSPISGHRSVSWYQQTPGQGLQFLFEYFSETQRNKGNFPGRFSGRQFSNSRSEMNVSTLELGDSALYLCASSLDGLNQPQHFGDGTRLSIL.

The chain is built from TRBV28 and TRBJ1-3; TCRdb's assignment of TRBD1 cannot be checked, as there is no DNA. CDR1 MDHEN and CDR2 SYDVKM come from the germline V gene. The CDR3 is 17 amino acids. CDR3 protein: CASSLRIQGNSGNTIYF.

The chain uses TRBV5-1 and TRBJ1-1; TCRdb's D gene call, TRBD1, goes unchecked for lack of DNA. This CDR3 contains 14 residues. CDR1 SGHRS and CDR2 YFSETQ come from the germline V gene. The CDR3 loop is CASSFTGLAGEAFF.

The V gene is TRBV29-1, the J gene TRBJ1-1. Germline CDR1 is SQVTM and CDR2 is ANQGSEA. This CDR3 comprises 11 residues. CDR3 protein: CSVELGTEAFF.

CDR3 protein: CASRRDRISNQPQHF. This chain connects TRBV6-1 to TRBJ1-5; the TCRdb D gene call, TRBD1, has no DNA to confirm it. The CDR3 is 15 amino acids. Germline CDR1 is MNHNS and CDR2 is SASEGT.

Here the CDR3 reads CASSQWKLETQYF. The gene calls are TRBV4-3 and TRBJ2-5. The CDR3 is 13 residues long. Looked up from germline, CDR1 is LGHNA and CDR2 is YSLEER.

The V call is TRBV19, the J call TRBJ2-1. This CDR3 has 13 amino acids. The germline gives CDR1 LNHDA, CDR2 SQIVND (reference sequence). This CDR3 is CASSTDWDNEQFF.

This rearrangement joins TRBV28 to TRBJ2-7; checking the TCRdb D call of TRBD1 is not possible without DNA. Germline loops: CDR1 MDHEN, CDR2 SYDVKM. CDR3 length: 14 residues. The CDR3 reads CASSWRGAHNEQYF.

The chain has TRBV2 and TRBJ1-2; the TCRdb call, TRBD1, lacks DNA for checking. Germline V gene lookup returns CDR1 SNHLY and CDR2 FYNNEI. CDR3 length: 18 residues. The CDR3 protein is CAKGPQLEPPPGQGGYTF. The entire variable domain, with the rest obtained from reference TRBV2 and TRBJ1-2, is as follows: EPEVTQTPSHQVTQMGQEVILRCVPISNHLYFYWYRQILGQKVEFLVSFYNNEISEKSEIFDDQFSVERPDGSNFTLKIRSTKLEDSAMYFCAKGPQLEPPPGQGGYTFGSGTRLTVV.